The entry below gives a single T cell receptor (beta chain) sequence along with its context. Data came from immunoSEQ multiplex PCR; TCRdb stores just in-frame clones and leaves some out. The sample contains 25,000 to 30,000 clones, 89% of which appear only once. The data are from a study of blood T cell repertoires in COVID-19. CDR3 size: 12 residues. V was pared by 5 bases and J by 15 bases, with 10 bases of the junction left unmatched. Germline assignment: CDR1 SGHVS and CDR2 FQNEAQ. The rearrangement uses TRBV7-8 and TRBJ2-1; 7 bases match TRBD2. The TCR sequence derives from a human donor with acute or convalescent COVID-19. The donor label of this sample is uncertain. Specimen: peripheral blood. CDR3 sequence (DNA): TGTGCCAGCAGCCCTGGGGGGGGTCAGACGTTCTTC. Amino acids: CASSPGGGQTFF.